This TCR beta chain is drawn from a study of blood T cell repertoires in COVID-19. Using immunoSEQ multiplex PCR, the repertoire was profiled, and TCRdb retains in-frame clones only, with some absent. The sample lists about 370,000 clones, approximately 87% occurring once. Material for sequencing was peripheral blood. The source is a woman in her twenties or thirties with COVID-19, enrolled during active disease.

The CDR3 coding sequence is TGTGCCAGCAGTAACAGGGACGAGCAGTACTTC. Translating gives CASSNRDEQYF. The chain combines TRBV12-3 or TRBV12-4 with TRBJ2-7, with a weak D call TRBD1 (6 bases). This CDR3 spans 11 amino acids. Trimming removed 5 bases from V and 5 bases from J, with 7 bases in between.